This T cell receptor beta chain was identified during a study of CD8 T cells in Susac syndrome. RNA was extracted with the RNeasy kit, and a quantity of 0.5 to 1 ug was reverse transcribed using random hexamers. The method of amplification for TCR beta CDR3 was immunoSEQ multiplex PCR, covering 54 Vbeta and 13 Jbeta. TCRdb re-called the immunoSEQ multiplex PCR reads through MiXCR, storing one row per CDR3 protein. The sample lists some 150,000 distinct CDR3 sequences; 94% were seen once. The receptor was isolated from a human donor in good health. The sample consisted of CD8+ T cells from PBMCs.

CDR3 nucleotides: TGTGCCAGCAACGAGCAAGAGTTCTATTCCTACGAGCAGTACTTC. Protein sequence: CASNEQEFYSYEQYF. This chain connects TRBV7-8 to TRBJ2-7; no clear D gene. The CDR3 consists of 15 residues. Trimming cost V 7 bases and J 1 base, with 17 bases left between them. CDR1 and CDR2 from the germline V gene are SGHVS and FQNEAQ.